This entry concerns a single T cell receptor (beta chain). This record belongs to a study of T cell changes during pregnancy in multiple sclerosis. Profiled with immunoSEQ multiplex PCR; TCRdb holds only in-frame clones, not every one. The sample shows 45,000 to 60,000 clones, about 92% of them seen only once. After removal of 2 bases from V and 6 bases from J, the junction contained 3 bases not matched to a gene. CDR1 and CDR2 (germline): GTSNPN, SVGIG (reference sequence). This CDR3 has 13 amino acids. This receptor was identified in a female donor with multiple sclerosis, enrolled in a pregnancy study. The gene calls are TRBV30 and TRBJ2-1; 8 nucleotides match TRBD1. The specimen comprised peripheral blood, sampled in the second trimester of pregnancy. CDR3 residues: CAWSSQGANEQFF. The CDR3 coding sequence is TGTGCCTGGAGTTCCCAGGGGGCCAATGAGCAGTTCTTC.